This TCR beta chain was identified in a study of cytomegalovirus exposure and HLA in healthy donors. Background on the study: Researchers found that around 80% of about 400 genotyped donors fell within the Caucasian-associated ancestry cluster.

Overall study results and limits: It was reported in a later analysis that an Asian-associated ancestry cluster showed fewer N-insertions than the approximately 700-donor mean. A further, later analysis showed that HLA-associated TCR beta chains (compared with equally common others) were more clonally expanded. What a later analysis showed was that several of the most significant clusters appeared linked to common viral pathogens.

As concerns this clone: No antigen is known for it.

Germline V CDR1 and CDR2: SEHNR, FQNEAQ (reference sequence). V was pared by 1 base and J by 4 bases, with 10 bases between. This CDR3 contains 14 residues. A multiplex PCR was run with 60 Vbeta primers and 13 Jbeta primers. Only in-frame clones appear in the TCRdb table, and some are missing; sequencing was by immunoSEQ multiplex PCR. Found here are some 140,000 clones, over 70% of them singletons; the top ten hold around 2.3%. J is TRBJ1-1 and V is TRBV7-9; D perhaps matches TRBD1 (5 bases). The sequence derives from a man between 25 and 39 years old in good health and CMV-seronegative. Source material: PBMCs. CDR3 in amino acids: CASSLEGAFTEAFF. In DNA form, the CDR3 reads TGTGCCAGCAGCTTAGAAGGGGCATTCACTGAAGCTTTCTTT.